This T cell receptor beta chain was captured by sequencing in a study of beta chain features in type 1 diabetes. Per germline, CDR1 SGHRS and CDR2 YFSETQ. Trimming shortened V by 4 bases and J by 2 bases, and 5 bases separated the two germline ends. The CDR3 is made up of 12 amino acids. About this clone: Its antigen is unknown. The sample carries other DNA sequences with the same CDR3.

Every isolated RNA sample was fully reverse transcribed, so sequencing captured expressed TCRB transcripts. Assay used: immunoSEQ multiplex PCR; TCRdb lists only in-frame clones, some missing. The top ten clones hold approximately 0.02% of a sample with around 400,000 clones, about 16% of them seen once. Whole-study results and caveats: Since sequencing was performed on cDNA, cells with high TCR expression could be over-represented. Individuals with type 1 diabetes displayed fewer insertions and more deletions at VDJ junctions.

The origin of this receptor is a woman aged 18-29 years in good health. The chain carries TRBV5-1 and TRBJ2-3; no clear D. The sample comprised naive CD4+ T cells from blood. As DNA, the CDR3 is TGCGCCAGCAGCCCTAACACAGATACGCAGTATTTT. Amino acid sequence: CASSPNTDTQYF.